The 22 T cell receptor beta chains below were found in one sample sequenced in a study of blood T cells in healthy people across ages. A second PCR of 7 to 11 cycles used a sample-barcoded 5' primer and a J-beta primer mix. TCRdb independently ran MiXCR on the 5' RACE reads; one entry per CDR3 protein. The data hold under 750,000 distinct CDR3 sequences, with roughly 43% observed a single time. The specimen was blood. Receptors originate from a man at least 80 years old in good health.

This clonotype appeared many times. This chain uses TRBV6-6 with TRBJ2-3, with a tentative D call TRBD1 (6 bases). From germline, CDR1 is MNHNY and CDR2 SVGAGI (reference sequence). The V and J ends lost 8 bases and 3 bases respectively, with 6 bases between them. The CDR3 loop spans 11 amino acids. CDR3: CASGQTDTQYF. The CDR3 DNA reads as TGTGCCAGCGGACAGACAGATACGCAGTATTTT.

The chain combines TRBV4-1 with TRBJ2-3, with TRBD2 matching over 8 bases. The CDR3 runs to 15 residues. The germline V gene encodes CDR1 MGHRA and CDR2 YSYEKL. Trimming removed 0 bases from V and 1 base from J; junction bases left unmatched: 0. The CDR3 nucleotides read TGCGCCAGCAGCCAAGACGGGGGGGGCACAGATACGCAGTATTTT. Residues: CASSQDGGGTDTQYF.

This clonotype occurred a few times. The chain uses TRBV20-1 and TRBJ2-1, with D unclear. CDR1 is DFQATT, CDR2 SNEGSKA, per germline (reference sequence). Between the trimmed V and J ends, which lost 3 bases and 12 bases, there was a span of 9 bases. The CDR3 has 10 amino acids. The CDR3 region is CSASPQAQFF. Here the CDR3 DNA reads TGCAGTGCTAGCCCGCAGGCGCAGTTCTTC.

The chain recombines TRBV6-6 with TRBJ2-4; TRBD2 is a possible D gene (6 bases). The DNA end lines up better with TRBJ2-7; the J call may be wrong. The CDR3 spans 14 residues. Germline V CDR1 and CDR2: MNHNY, SVGAGI (reference sequence). The CDR3 DNA sequence: TGTGCCAGCAGTTGGGACGGGAGTCGGTACGAGCAGTACTTC. It translates to CASSWDGSRYEQYF.

This clonotype showed up just a few times. The J gene is TRBJ2-5, the V gene TRBV10-3; TRBD1 matches at 8 bases. V gave up 6 bases and J gave up 5 bases; unmatched junction bases: 8. CDR3 length equals 14 residues. Germline V CDR1 and CDR2: ENHRY, SYGVKD. CDR3: CAIREGQDMETQYF. CDR3 nucleotide sequence: TGTGCCATCAGGGAGGGACAGGATATGGAGACCCAGTACTTC.

The J gene is TRBJ2-1, the V gene TRBV5-1, with D possibly TRBD2 on 7 matching bases. The CDR3 spans 16 residues. Germline values: CDR1 SGHRS, CDR2 YFSETQ. V was pared by 0 bases and J by 6 bases, with 16 bases between. For the CDR3, the DNA is TGCGCCAGCAGCTTGGGGGGGGGGCGATATTCCAATGAGCAGTTCTTC. It codes for CASSLGGGRYSNEQFF.

The V call is TRBV20-1, the J call TRBJ2-3, with TRBD2 as a possible D gene (7 bases). Trimming cost V 3 bases and J 6 bases, with 16 bases left between them. Germline CDR1 is DFQATT and CDR2 is SNEGSKA (reference sequence). This CDR3 spans 14 amino acids. The CDR3 DNA reads as TGCAGTGCTAGGCCGGCGGGGGCGGGTGATACGCAGTATTTT. Residues: CSARPAGAGDTQYF.

The V and J genes are TRBV5-1 and TRBJ2-5; perhaps TRBD2 as D (6 bases). With 1 base removed from V and 11 bases from J, the gap between germline ends came to 18 bases. This CDR3 is built from 14 residues. Germline V lookup: CDR1 SGHRS, CDR2 YFSETQ. The CDR3 nucleotides read TGCGCCAGCAGCTTGAACGGGGGATTGCCGGGTCAGTACTTC. Protein sequence: CASSLNGGLPGQYF.

The rearrangement joins TRBV7-2 to TRBJ2-3; D perhaps matches TRBD2 (6 bases). Trimming shortened V by 8 bases and J by 2 bases, and 11 bases separated the two germline ends. The CDR3 is 13 residues long. CDR1 is SGHTA, CDR2 FQGNSA, per germline. The CDR3 spells CASGASVTDTQYF. The CDR3 coding sequence is TGTGCCAGCGGGGCTAGCGTCACAGATACGCAGTATTTT.

This clonotype was picked up a small number of times. The germline gene is not matched at one end of the junction; a read error may be the cause. This chain uses TRBV29-1 with TRBJ2-6, with D possibly matching TRBD2 (6 bases). Germline V gives CDR1 SQVTM, CDR2 ANQGSEA. The CDR3 loop spans 13 amino acids. The chain's CDR3 is CSVAAGGVNVLTF. The CDR3 DNA is TGCAGCGTTGCGGCCGGAGGGGTCAACGTCCTGACTTTC.

The chain employs TRBV2 and TRBJ1-5, with 10 nucleotides matching TRBD1. The CDR3 extends over 15 amino acids. The J segment lost 6 bases and the V segment lost 4 bases, leaving 6 bases of the junction unmatched. CDR1 and CDR2 from the germline V gene are SNHLY and FYNNEI. CDR3 sequence (DNA): TGTGCCAGCAGTGGGTGGGACAGGGGCAGTCAGCCCCAGCATTTT. This codes for CASSGWDRGSQPQHF.

This clonotype was counted between two and nine times. The gene calls are TRBV5-8 and TRBJ2-6; TRBD2 aligns across 7 bases. The CDR3 runs to 16 residues. The germline V gene encodes CDR1 SGHTS and CDR2 YDEGEE. V shed 4 bases, J shed 2 bases, and the junction held 6 bases outside the gene matches. The CDR3 protein is CASSHNRGAGANVLTF. The CDR3 DNA reads TGTGCCAGCAGCCATAATCGGGGGGCTGGGGCCAACGTCCTGACTTTC. Looking up the rest from reference TRBV5-8 and TRBJ2-6 gives the full variable domain: EAGVTQSPTHLIKTRGQQATLRCSPISGHTSVYWYQQALGLGLQFLLWYDEGEERNRGNFPPRFSGRQFPNYSSELNVNALELEDSALYLCASSHNRGAGANVLTFGAGSRLTVL.

The chain employs TRBV18 and TRBJ1-2, with 7 bases fitting TRBD1. The CDR3 loop spans 14 amino acids. V gave up 4 bases and J gave up 3 bases; unmatched junction bases: 5. Germline CDR1 and CDR2: KGHSH and LQKENI. CDR3 bases: TGTGCCAGCTCACAGGGGGCGGCTGACTATGGCTACACCTTC. Translated, it gives CASSQGAADYGYTF.

The chain has TRBV5-1 and TRBJ1-2; D remains unclear. Germline V gene sequence: CDR1 SGHRS, CDR2 YFSETQ. Trimming pared 0 bases from V and 8 bases from J, leaving 11 bases between. There are 13 residues in the CDR3. CDR3 bases: TGCGCCAGCAGCTTGGACCCCTCTGAAGGCTACACCTTC. Translating gives CASSLDPSEGYTF.

This clonotype has just one count. The chain combines TRBV20-1 with TRBJ1-1; unclear D gene. The CDR3 spans 13 residues. The germline V and J ends were trimmed by 4 bases and 2 bases, with 11 bases remaining between them. CDR1 DFQATT and CDR2 SNEGSKA come from the germline V gene (reference sequence). The CDR3 is CSANSRLNTEAFF. The CDR3 nucleotides read TGCAGTGCTAACTCCCGCCTAAACACTGAAGCTTTCTTT.

The chain employs TRBV5-1 and TRBJ2-4, with TRBD1 matching 10 bases. Germline loops: CDR1 SGHRS, CDR2 YFSETQ. V lost 3 bases and J lost 6; bases outside the gene matches: 9. The CDR3 runs to 16 residues. The CDR3 sequence: CASSSSSTGGLNIQYF. CDR3 bases: TGCGCCAGCAGCTCCTCTTCGACAGGGGGCCTAAACATTCAGTACTTC.

About this clonotype: A much larger clone differs from this one at a single base, so this may be a read error. The genes are TRBV6-5 and TRBJ2-7; 12 bases align to TRBD2. The CDR3 runs 15 residues. Losses at the gene ends were 5 bases for V and 6 bases for J; bases not matched to a gene: 8. Per germline, CDR1 MNHEY and CDR2 SVGAGI. CDR3 sequence reads: CASSPTLAGGCEQYF. CDR3 nucleotide sequence: TGTGCCAGCAGTCCCACACTAGCGGGAGGCTGCGAGCAGTACTTC.

The V and J genes are TRBV19 and TRBJ2-2; maybe TRBD1 (5 bases). V lost 5 bases and J lost 3, with 10 bases in between. This CDR3 is 14 amino acids long. The germline V gene encodes CDR1 LNHDA and CDR2 SQIVND (reference sequence). CDR3 in DNA: TGTGCCAGTAGTTTTTTAGGGGACACCGGGGAGCTGTTTTTT. As protein: CASSFLGDTGELFF. Combining the CDR3 with reference TRBV19 and TRBJ2-2 gives the whole variable domain DGGITQSPKYLFRKEGQNVTLSCEQNLNHDAMYWYRQDPGQGLRLIYYSQIVNDFQKGDIAEGYSVSREKKESFPLTVTSAQKNPTAFYLCASSFLGDTGELFFGEGSRLTVL.

This clonotype was counted at least ten times. V is TRBV20-1 and J is TRBJ2-5; 9 bases line up with TRBD2. This CDR3 has 14 amino acids. V shed 5 bases and J 1 base; nucleotides not matched to a gene: 5. CDR1 is DFQATT, CDR2 SNEGSKA, per germline (reference sequence). In DNA form, the CDR3 reads TGCAGTGCTCGACTGACTAGCGGCCAAGAGACCCAGTACTTC. Translated, it gives CSARLTSGQETQYF.

This clonotype has more than one count but fewer than ten. This rearrangement joins TRBV7-2 to TRBJ2-3, with 10 bases that match TRBD2. J gave up 6 bases and V 5 bases, and 5 bases lay outside the gene matches. CDR1 is SGHTA and CDR2 is FQGNSA in the germline V gene. This CDR3 contains 14 residues. Here the CDR3 reads CASSPSGSSDTQYF. The CDR3, as DNA: TGTGCCAGCAGCCCTAGCGGGAGTTCGGATACGCAGTATTTT.

The CDR3 DNA reads TGCAGTGCCCTGGCTAGCGGGTTGGGGGATCAAGAGACCCAGTACTTC. Protein sequence: CSALASGLGDQETQYF. The J gene is TRBJ2-5, the V gene TRBV20-1; TRBD2 matches 8 bases. The germline CDR1 and CDR2 sequences are DFQATT and SNEGSKA (reference sequence). The CDR3 sequence is 16 residues long. Trimming removed 6 bases from V and 2 bases from J; junction bases left unmatched: 14.

The chain uses TRBV28 and TRBJ2-5; 7 bases map to TRBD1. CDR3 length: 16 residues. The ends lost 4 bases at V and 2 bases at J; junction bases unmatched: 10. Germline V gene sequence: CDR1 MDHEN, CDR2 SYDVKM. In DNA form, the CDR3 reads TGTGCCAGCAGTTCAAACCGACAGGGTTGGCAAGAGACCCAGTACTTC. Its protein product is CASSSNRQGWQETQYF.